Shown below are 14 T cell receptor beta chains from a single sample sequenced in a study of cytomegalovirus exposure and HLA in healthy donors. The PCR employed 60 Vbeta primers together with 13 Jbeta primers. Profiled with immunoSEQ multiplex PCR; TCRdb holds only in-frame clones, not every one. The table has around 200,000 clones, 79% seen once. Sequenced material: PBMCs. Source of these receptors: a woman aged 18-29 years in good health and CMV-seronegative.

The chain carries TRBV6-5 and TRBJ1-5; unclear D gene. Trimming left V 6 bases short and J 7 bases short, with 16 bases between. The CDR3 is made up of 14 amino acids. Germline CDR1 reads MNHEY; CDR2 reads SVGAGI. The CDR3 region has the DNA TGTGCCAGCAGCTTGAATGAGGGTGTGCAGCCCCAGCATTTT. It yields the protein CASSLNEGVQPQHF.

V and J are TRBV5-1 and TRBJ1-2; D is ambiguous. CDR3 length: 16 amino acids. V lost 1 base and J 2 bases, leaving 15 bases between the germline ends. The germline CDR1 and CDR2 sequences are SGHRS and YFSETQ. CDR3 DNA: TGCGCCAGCAGCTTGATAGATTCACGGGAGAACTATGGCTACACCTTC. It translates to CASSLIDSRENYGYTF.

The chain recombines TRBV5-6 with TRBJ2-3; TRBD1 matches at 9 bases. The CDR3 totals 14 residues. J was trimmed by 8 bases and V by 3 bases; bases with no gene match: 7. The germline V gene has CDR1 SGHDT and CDR2 YYEEEE. The CDR3 region has the DNA TGTGCCAGCAGCTCGGGACAGGGAAGAGGTACGCAGTATTTT. Encoded protein: CASSSGQGRGTQYF. Drawing the rest from reference TRBV5-6 and TRBJ2-3, the complete variable domain is DAGVTQSPTHLIKTRGQQVTLRCSPKSGHDTVSWYQQALGQGPQFIFQYYEEEERQRGNFPDRFSGHQFPNYSSELNVNALLLGDSALYLCASSSGQGRGTQYFGPGTRLTVL.

In its sample, this clone was seen once. The chain joins TRBV15 to TRBJ1-1; D is possibly TRBD1 (5 bases). Trimming pared 2 bases from V and 0 bases from J, leaving 13 bases between. CDR1 and CDR2 (germline): LNHNV, YYDKDF (reference sequence). This CDR3 has 16 residues. Written as DNA, the CDR3 is TGTGCCACCAGCAGAAGTTTGGGCAGGGTGAACACTGAAGCTTTCTTT. Its protein is CATSRSLGRVNTEAFF.

This clone was recorded only once. The chain couples TRBV5-1 to TRBJ2-5; 10 bases map to TRBD1. In germline, CDR1 is SGHRS, CDR2 YFSETQ. This CDR3 region has 14 residues. Unmatched junction bases numbered 5, after V lost 4 bases and J lost 5 bases. This chain's CDR3 is CASSEDRGGETQYF. The CDR3 DNA reads as TGCGCCAGCAGCGAGGACAGGGGGGGGGAGACCCAGTACTTC.

The V and J genes are TRBV7-9 and TRBJ1-2; weak D call: TRBD1 (6 bases). The CDR3 loop spans 14 amino acids. Germline V gene lookup returns CDR1 SEHNR and CDR2 FQNEAQ (reference sequence). V gave up 5 bases and J gave up 2 bases, with 12 bases separating them. The CDR3 sequence: CASSPPDRNYGYTF. The CDR3, as DNA: TGTGCCAGCAGCCCACCCGACAGGAACTATGGCTACACCTTC. The complete variable domain, with remaining parts taken from reference TRBV7-9 and TRBJ1-2, reads DTGVSQNPRHKITKRGQNVTFRCDPISEHNRLYWYRQTLGQGPEFLTYFQNEAQLEKSRLLSDRFSAERPKGSFSTLEIQRTEQGDSAMYLCASSPPDRNYGYTFGSGTRLTVV.

The V gene is TRBV19, the J gene TRBJ1-3; no reliable D call. There are 14 residues in the CDR3. V dropped 5 bases and J dropped 1 base, with 9 bases sitting between them. Germline lookup yields CDR1 LNHDA and CDR2 SQIVND (reference sequence). CDR3 in amino acids: CASSLVQSGNTIYF. The CDR3 coding sequence is TGTGCCAGTAGTCTCGTACAATCTGGAAACACCATATATTTT.

The chain employs TRBV2 and TRBJ2-7, with 7 bases matching TRBD1. The trim removed 8 bases at V and 6 bases at J, leaving 10 bases unmatched. CDR1 SNHLY and CDR2 FYNNEI come from the germline V gene. This CDR3 comprises 13 residues. DNA of the CDR3: TGTGCCAGCGAAGGGACAGTCACCAGCGAGCAGTACTTC. This gives the protein CASEGTVTSEQYF. Based on the CDR3 plus reference TRBV2 and TRBJ2-7, the full variable domain is EPEVTQTPSHQVTQMGQEVILRCVPISNHLYFYWYRQILGQKVEFLVSFYNNEISEKSEIFDDQFSVERPDGSNFTLKIRSTKLEDSAMYFCASEGTVTSEQYFGPGTRLTVT.

The chain recombines TRBV29-1 with TRBJ2-2; 14 bases agree with TRBD2. V lost 6 bases, J lost 4 bases, and 13 bases stayed unmatched. Germline V gene sequence: CDR1 SQVTM, CDR2 ANQGSEA. The CDR3 sequence is 18 residues long. This CDR3 reads CSVLTRLAGGPGTGELFF. The CDR3 DNA reads TGCAGCGTACTAACCAGACTAGCGGGAGGGCCGGGCACCGGGGAGCTGTTTTTT.

The gene calls are TRBV30 and TRBJ1-1; 9 positions agree with TRBD1. The V and J ends lost 1 base and 5 bases, in that order; junction bases with no gene match: 20. Per the germline V gene, CDR1 is GTSNPN and CDR2 is SVGIG (reference sequence). CDR3 length: 19 amino acids. The CDR3 DNA follows: TGTGCCTGGAGTGCCCTAAGGGACAGGGATATTAGTTCTGGAACTGAAGCTTTCTTT. It specifies CAWSALRDRDISSGTEAFF.

The rearrangement links TRBV7-8 to TRBJ1-2, with TRBD1 as a possible D gene (5 bases). CDR1 SGHVS and CDR2 FQNEAQ come from the germline V gene. The CDR3 is 16 amino acids. The V gene lost 2 bases and the J gene lost 4 bases, with 17 bases spanning the gap. The CDR3 sequence is CASSLSGKGAGYGYTF. The CDR3 DNA sequence: TGTGCCAGCAGCTTAAGTGGGAAAGGGGCCGGCTATGGCTACACCTTC.

This clone was picked up a small number of times. The chain uses TRBV9 and TRBJ1-6, with D tentatively TRBD1 (6 bases). Deletions cut 3 bases from V and 9 bases from J, with 13 bases between. Germline CDR1 is SGDLS and CDR2 is YYNGEE. The CDR3 length is 14 residues. CDR3 DNA sequence: TGTGCCAGCAGCGCCCGGGACAACTTTTCACCCCTCCACTTT. Its translation is CASSARDNFSPLHF.

In DNA form, the CDR3 reads TGTGCCAGCAGCGTATGGGGTAGCGGGAGTTCTGCTTCCTACAATGAGCAGTTCTTC. Its protein product is CASSVWGSGSSASYNEQFF. The chain uses TRBV9 and TRBJ2-1, with 9 nucleotides matching TRBD2. This CDR3 has 19 residues. Germline CDR1 and CDR2: SGDLS and YYNGEE. V was clipped by 1 base and J by 1 base; unmatched bases: 12.

This clone was observed a handful of times. V is TRBV10-3 and J is TRBJ2-3; no definite D call. V was trimmed by 0 bases and J by 2 bases, leaving 6 bases between them. CDR3 size: 14 residues. CDR1 ENHRY and CDR2 SYGVKD come from the germline V gene. CDR3 in DNA: TGTGCCATCAGTGAGTCGACACTCACAGATACGCAGTATTTT. Protein sequence: CAISESTLTDTQYF.